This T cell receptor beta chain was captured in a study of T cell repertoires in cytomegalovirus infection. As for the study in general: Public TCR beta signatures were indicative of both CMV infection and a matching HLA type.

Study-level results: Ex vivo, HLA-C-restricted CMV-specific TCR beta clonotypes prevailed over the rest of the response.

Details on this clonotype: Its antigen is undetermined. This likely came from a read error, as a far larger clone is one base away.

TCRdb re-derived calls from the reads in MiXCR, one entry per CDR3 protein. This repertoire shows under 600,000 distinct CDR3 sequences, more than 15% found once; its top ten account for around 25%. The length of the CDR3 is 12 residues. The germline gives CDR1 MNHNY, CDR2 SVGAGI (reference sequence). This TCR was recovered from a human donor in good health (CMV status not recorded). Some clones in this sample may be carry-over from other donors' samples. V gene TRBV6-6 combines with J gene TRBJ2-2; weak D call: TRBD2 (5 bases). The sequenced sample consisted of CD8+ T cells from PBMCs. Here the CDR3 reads CDSSYGAGELFF. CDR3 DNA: TGTGACAGCAGTTACGGGGCCGGGGAGCTGTTTTTT.